The sequence of this T cell receptor (beta chain) was determined in a study of radiation and T cells in renal cell carcinoma. Findings of the study overall: Pretreatment tumor biopsies were lacking, so baseline clonotypes are unknown. Top tumor clonotypes rose in blood 2 weeks post-radiation, then contracted.

Regarding time point: blood 4 weeks post-SBRT, at nephrectomy. Treatment defined: 15 Gy SBRT to primary tumor, nephrectomy 4 weeks later. Nephrectomy followed 15 Gy stereotactic body radiation by 4 weeks. This renal cell carcinoma was of the clear cell type. V was pared by 5 bases and J by 1 base, with 19 bases between. CDR3 length equals 17 residues. The V gene's germline CDR1 is PRHDT and CDR2 FYEKMQ (reference sequence). About this clone: As yet, its antigen is unknown.

Sequencing used immunoSEQ multiplex PCR; TCRdb keeps in-frame clones, though not all of them. This table holds around 99,000 clones, 80% to 90% found once. The material was blood, obtained from a patient whose treatment included radiotherapy and nephrectomy. V is TRBV13 and J is TRBJ2-3; TRBD2 might be the D (5 bases). The sequence came from a man aged 55 to 70 with renal cell carcinoma. The CDR3 DNA reads TGTGCCAGCAGCGCTATAGCGTGGGGAAAGGGCACAGATACGCAGTATTTT. Translating it yields CASSAIAWGKGTDTQYF.